This T cell receptor beta chain was retrieved from a study of brain T cells in children with intractable seizures. Notes on this clone: What it binds is not known.

The V and J ends lost 4 bases and 6 bases, in that order; junction bases with no gene match: 10. The CDR3 spans 15 residues. The germline V gene encodes CDR1 LGHDT and CDR2 YNNKEL (reference sequence). Measured with immunoSEQ multiplex PCR; TCRdb has only the in-frame clones, and not every one. The sample lists 75,000 to 80,000 clones, 85% to 95% occurring once. General observations from the study: Pre-surgery blood may have been undersampled, hiding some clones.

This TCR derives from a boy younger than two with tuberous sclerosis and intractable seizures. This material consisted of peripheral blood, taken at surgery. The chain has TRBV3-1 (or the pseudogene TRBV3-2) and TRBJ2-7; 9 positions agree with TRBD1. The CDR3: CASSLTGQGSGEQYF. CDR3 nucleotides: TGTGCCAGCAGCCTGACGGGACAGGGCTCGGGCGAGCAGTACTTC.